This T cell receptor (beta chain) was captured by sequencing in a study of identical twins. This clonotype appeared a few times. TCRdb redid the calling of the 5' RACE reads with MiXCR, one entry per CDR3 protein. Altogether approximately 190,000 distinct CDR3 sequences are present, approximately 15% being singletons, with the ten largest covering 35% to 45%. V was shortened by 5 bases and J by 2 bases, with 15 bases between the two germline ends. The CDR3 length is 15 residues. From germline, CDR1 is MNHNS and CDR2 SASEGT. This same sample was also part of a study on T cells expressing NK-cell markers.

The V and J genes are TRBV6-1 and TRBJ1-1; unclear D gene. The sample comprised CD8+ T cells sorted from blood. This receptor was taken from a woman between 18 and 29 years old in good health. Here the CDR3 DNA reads TGTGCCAGCAGTCCTTATATGAGGCTAAACACTGAAGCTTTCTTT. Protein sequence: CASSPYMRLNTEAFF.